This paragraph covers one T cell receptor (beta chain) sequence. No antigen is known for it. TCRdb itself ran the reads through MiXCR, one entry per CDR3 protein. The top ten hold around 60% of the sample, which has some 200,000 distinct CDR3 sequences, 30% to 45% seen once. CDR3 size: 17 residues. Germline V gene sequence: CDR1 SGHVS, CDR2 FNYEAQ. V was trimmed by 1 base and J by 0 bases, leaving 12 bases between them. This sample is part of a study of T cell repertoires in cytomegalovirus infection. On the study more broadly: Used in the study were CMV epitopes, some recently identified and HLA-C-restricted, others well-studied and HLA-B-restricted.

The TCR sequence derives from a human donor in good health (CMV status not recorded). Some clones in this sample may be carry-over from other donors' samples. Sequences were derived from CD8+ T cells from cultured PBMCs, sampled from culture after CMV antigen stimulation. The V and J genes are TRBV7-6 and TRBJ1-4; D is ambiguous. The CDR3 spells CASSLGRAETTNEKLFF. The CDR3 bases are TGTGCCAGCAGCTTAGGGAGGGCGGAAACAACTAATGAAAAACTGTTTTTT.